A single sample gave rise to the 21 T cell receptor beta chains below, sequenced in a study of radiation and T cells in renal cell carcinoma. Specified time point: blood 2 weeks post-SBRT. Treatment given: 15 Gy SBRT to primary tumor, nephrectomy 4 weeks later. The assay was immunoSEQ multiplex PCR, and TCRdb's table has in-frame clones only and misses some. The sample holds 100,000 to 150,000 clones, 88% seen once. The sample was blood, taken from a patient whose treatment included radiotherapy and nephrectomy. These receptors all stem from a woman in her seventies with renal cell carcinoma.

This chain's CDR3 is CASSRVGGTEAFF. In nucleotides, the CDR3 is TGTGCCAGCAGCAGGGTAGGGGGAACTGAAGCTTTCTTT. This chain joins TRBV11-2 and TRBJ1-1; possible D gene TRBD1, 6 bases. The CDR3 contains 13 residues. V shed 5 bases and J shed 5 bases, with 12 bases lying between them. The germline V gene encodes CDR1 SGHAT and CDR2 FQNNGV.

The chain joins TRBV7-2 to TRBJ1-1, with D hard to call. The germline gives CDR1 SGHTA, CDR2 FQGNSA. Trimming removed 3 bases from V and 1 base from J, with 9 bases in between. This CDR3 has 14 residues. The CDR3 region is CASSFPAPNTEAFF. The CDR3 nucleotides read TGTGCCAGCAGCTTCCCAGCTCCGAACACTGAAGCTTTCTTT.

The V and J genes are TRBV5-5 and TRBJ1-2, with unresolved D. There are 11 residues in the CDR3. Germline V gives CDR1 SGHKS, CDR2 YYEKEE (reference sequence). Deletions cut 1 base from V and 8 bases from J, with 6 bases between. For the CDR3, the DNA is TGTGCCAGCAGCTTGCCTGGGGGCTACACCTTC. This codes for CASSLPGGYTF.

The genes are TRBV10-3 and TRBJ1-2; TRBD1 agrees at 9 bases. This CDR3 comprises 15 residues. J lost 0 bases, V lost 10 bases, and 9 bases had no gene match. Germline lookup yields CDR1 ENHRY and CDR2 SYGVKD. Here the CDR3 DNA reads TGTGCCACCCTACCAGGACAGGGGTCTAACTATGGCTACACCTTC. It encodes CATLPGQGSNYGYTF.

The V call is TRBV9, the J call TRBJ2-3, with TRBD1 matching 9 bases. Germline lookup yields CDR1 SGDLS and CDR2 YYNGEE. The CDR3 covers 15 residues. V shed 5 bases, J shed 2 bases, and the junction held 6 bases outside the gene matches. The CDR3 DNA is TGTGCCAGCAGTGAAGACAGGGGGTACACAGATACGCAGTATTTT. Protein sequence: CASSEDRGYTDTQYF.

V is TRBV7-2 and J is TRBJ2-5; no definite D call. The CDR3 totals 13 residues. V dropped 5 bases and J dropped 1 base, with 8 bases sitting between them. The germline V gene encodes CDR1 SGHTA and CDR2 FQGNSA. The CDR3 region is CASSPVVQETQYF. The CDR3 DNA reads TGTGCCAGCAGCCCCGTTGTCCAAGAGACCCAGTACTTC.

CDR3 sequence reads: CAWRRDSYNEQFF. CDR3 nucleotide sequence: TGTGCCTGGAGAAGGGACAGCTACAATGAGCAGTTCTTC. This chain links TRBV30 with TRBJ2-1, with 7 bases lining up with TRBD1. Germline values: CDR1 GTSNPN, CDR2 SVGIG (reference sequence). V lost 3 bases and J lost 3; bases outside the gene matches: 2. The CDR3 has 13 residues.

A single count supports this clone. The rearrangement uses TRBV27 and TRBJ1-1; 9 nucleotides agree with TRBD1. The CDR3 loop spans 16 amino acids. V trimming: 5 bases; J trimming: 5 bases; junction bases outside the gene matches: 12. Germline V gene data show CDR1 as MNHEY and CDR2 as SMNVEV (reference sequence). Here the CDR3 DNA reads TGTGCCAGCAGTCACTCCGGGACAGGGTTGGATACTGAAGCTTTCTTT. Residues: CASSHSGTGLDTEAFF.

The chain recombines TRBV5-6 with TRBJ2-7; TRBD2 agrees at 7 bases. The CDR3 covers 15 residues. With 4 bases clipped from V and 0 bases from J, the junction kept 7 bases outside the gene matches. Germline CDR1 is SGHDT and CDR2 is YYEEEE. CDR3 protein: CASSEPGLSSYEQYF. The DNA for the CDR3 is TGTGCCAGCAGCGAACCGGGACTAAGCTCCTACGAGCAGTACTTC.

This clone was picked up one time. V is TRBV28 and J is TRBJ1-6; 8 nucleotides align to TRBD1. Germline V lookup: CDR1 MDHEN, CDR2 SYDVKM. V shed 3 bases, J shed 7 bases, and the junction held 5 bases outside the gene matches. This CDR3 region has 15 residues. The CDR3 sequence: CASSLQGAMNSPLHF. The CDR3 region has the DNA TGTGCCAGCAGTTTGCAGGGGGCTATGAATTCACCCCTCCACTTT.

The rearrangement uses TRBV5-1 and TRBJ1-1, with 8 bases that match TRBD1. V trimming: 4 bases; J trimming: 1 base; junction bases outside the gene matches: 6. The CDR3 is 15 amino acids. The V gene's germline CDR1 is SGHRS and CDR2 YFSETQ. CDR3 residues: CASSINTGGNTEAFF. The CDR3 coding sequence is TGCGCCAGCAGCATAAACACAGGGGGGAACACTGAAGCTTTCTTT.

The CDR3 DNA is TGTGCCAGCTCACTTACCGAGAGGCGGGGTGTAGACGAGCAGTACTTC. It specifies CASSLTERRGVDEQYF. The chain has TRBV18 and TRBJ2-7; D may be TRBD2 (6 bases). Germline V gives CDR1 KGHSH, CDR2 LQKENI. Trimming took 4 bases from V and 5 from J, leaving 21 bases between them. The CDR3 spans 16 residues.

The V and J genes are TRBV19 and TRBJ1-5; 9 bases align to TRBD1. The length of the CDR3 is 15 residues. The J segment lost 1 base and the V segment lost 5 bases, leaving 3 bases of the junction unmatched. CDR1 and CDR2 (germline): LNHDA, SQIVND (reference sequence). CDR3 nucleotide sequence: TGTGCCAGTAGTTGGACAGGGGCGAGCAATCAGCCCCAGCATTTT. Its translation is CASSWTGASNQPQHF.

This CDR3 reads CASSFGTSGADTQYF. DNA for the CDR3: TGTGCCAGCAGCTTTGGGACCAGTGGGGCAGATACGCAGTATTTT. This chain connects TRBV7-9 to TRBJ2-3; possibly TRBD1 or TRBD2 for D (5 bases each). The V end lost 3 bases, the J end lost 4 bases, and 14 bases lay between the germline ends. The CDR3 is 15 amino acids. Germline V CDR1 and CDR2: SEHNR, FQNEAQ (reference sequence).

V usage is TRBV5-1 and J usage is TRBJ2-1; no clear D gene. The CDR3 consists of 14 residues. Germline V CDR1 and CDR2: SGHRS, YFSETQ. The germline V and J ends were trimmed by 1 base and 9 bases, with 14 bases remaining between them. This chain's CDR3 is CASSLLQRLGEQFF. CDR3 coding DNA: TGCGCCAGCAGCTTGTTACAGAGGCTTGGTGAGCAGTTCTTC.

The chain links TRBV19 to TRBJ1-1; TRBD1 aligns across 7 bases. CDR3 size: 18 residues. CDR1 is LNHDA, CDR2 SQIVND, per germline (reference sequence). Losses at the gene ends were 1 base for V and 0 bases for J; bases not matched to a gene: 11. The CDR3, as DNA: TGTGCCAGTAGTATAGCTCCGGGACAGCTGGTCATGAACACTGAAGCTTTCTTT. This encodes CASSIAPGQLVMNTEAFF. Looking up the rest from reference TRBV19 and TRBJ1-1 gives the full variable domain: DGGITQSPKYLFRKEGQNVTLSCEQNLNHDAMYWYRQDPGQGLRLIYYSQIVNDFQKGDIAEGYSVSREKKESFPLTVTSAQKNPTAFYLCASSIAPGQLVMNTEAFFGQGTRLTVV.

The genes are TRBV28 and TRBJ1-4, with a weak D call TRBD1 (5 bases). This CDR3 spans 15 amino acids. CDR1 MDHEN and CDR2 SYDVKM come from the germline V gene. Trimming left V 2 bases short and J 6 bases short, with 13 bases between. The DNA for the CDR3 is TGTGCCAGCAGTTTAAACTTGAGGGGCCATGAAAAACTGTTTTTT. Translated: CASSLNLRGHEKLFF. The full variable domain, in which reference TRBV28 and TRBJ1-4 provide the parts outside the CDR3, is DVKVTQSSRYLVKRTGEKVFLECVQDMDHENMFWYRQDPGLGLRLIYFSYDVKMKEKGDIPEGYSVSREKKERFSLILESASTNQTSMYLCASSLNLRGHEKLFFGSGTQLSVL.

There are a few counts of this clone. The chain joins TRBV29-1 to TRBJ2-7; 8 bases match TRBD1. The germline gives CDR1 SQVTM, CDR2 ANQGSEA. Trimming removed 5 bases from V and 5 bases from J; junction bases left unmatched: 11. The CDR3 spans 14 residues. CDR3 residues: CSVLNPGQGNEQYF. The DNA for the CDR3 is TGCAGCGTTTTAAACCCCGGACAGGGTAACGAGCAGTACTTC.

The chain has TRBV9 and TRBJ1-1, with D maybe TRBD1 (6 bases). The CDR3 sequence is 13 residues long. Germline loops: CDR1 SGDLS, CDR2 YYNGEE. Trimming removed 0 bases from V and 5 bases from J, with 8 bases in between. In DNA, the CDR3 is TGTGCCAGCAGCGTAGCCAGGGGAACTGAAGCTTTCTTT. Residues: CASSVARGTEAFF.

The chain combines TRBV28 with TRBJ2-5; TRBD2 agrees at 14 bases. The CDR3 extends over 18 amino acids. V was clipped by 3 bases and J by 4 bases; unmatched bases: 10. CDR1 MDHEN and CDR2 SYDVKM come from the germline V gene. CDR3 nucleotide sequence: TGTGCCAGCAGTTTTCCGTCGGGACTAGCGGGGGTAGGAGAGACCCAGTACTTC. It codes for CASSFPSGLAGVGETQYF.

V is TRBV6-6 and J is TRBJ1-6; a weak D match, TRBD1 (5 bases). Looked up from germline, CDR1 is MNHNY and CDR2 is SVGAGI (reference sequence). The CDR3 is 14 amino acids. Trimming left V 3 bases short and J 14 bases short, with 17 bases between. The CDR3 loop reads CASSYRDPNSSLHF. As DNA, the CDR3 is TGTGCCAGCAGTTATCGGGACCCTAATTCTTCCCTCCACTTT.